The entry below describes one T cell receptor beta chain. Its specificity is not known. The data were produced by immunoSEQ multiplex PCR, yet TCRdb's version contains in-frame clones alone and is incomplete. The data hold roughly 60,000 clones, with around 70% observed a single time. The CDR3 spans 10 residues. Germline-derived CDR1 and CDR2 are MDHEN and SYDVKM. Trimming stripped 4 bases from V and 4 bases from J, with 1 base between. Prior to sequencing, the ViraFEST assay stimulated PBMC with viral peptide pools, which expanded the antigen-specific CD4+ T cells. When about ten days of culture had elapsed, CD4+ T cells were isolated. Vaccine recipients lacked prior SARS-CoV-2 infection and had negative nucleocapsid antibodies. They grew two million PBMC in each well, adding approximately 10 IU/ml IL-2 and about 9.5 ug/ml peptides. In the cultures, half the medium was exchanged for IL-2 medium on days 3 and 7.

The sample belongs to a study of vaccination effects on CD4 cells after COVID-19. The study's findings and limits: Marked clonal contraction was seen late after vaccination (in both infection- and vaccine-induced clones). The study found that only 1 of 255 vaccine-induced clones from healthy vaccinees cross-reacted with common cold coronaviruses.

This TCR was recovered from a human donor who received a COVID-19 vaccine. The chain joins TRBV28 to TRBJ2-5; D is undetermined. The material was CD4+ T cells from PBMCs cultured with SARS-CoV-2 spike peptides, obtained before COVID-19 vaccination. In nucleotides, the CDR3 is TGTGCCAGCAGTTCAGAGACCCAGTACTTC. It translates to CASSSETQYF. The variable domain in full, completed from reference TRBV28 and TRBJ2-5, reads DVKVTQSSRYLVKRTGEKVFLECVQDMDHENMFWYRQDPGLGLRLIYFSYDVKMKEKGDIPEGYSVSREKKERFSLILESASTNQTSMYLCASSSETQYFGPGTRLLVL.